This is a list of T cell receptor beta chains from one sample in a study of blood T cell repertoires in COVID-19. Generated by immunoSEQ multiplex PCR, the TCRdb table keeps only in-frame clones and is missing some. The sample has over 150,000 clones, roughly 81% seen once. Specimen: peripheral blood. Receptors were obtained from a woman over 75 with COVID-19, enrolled during active disease. CDR3s include the opening cysteine and the closing phenylalanine or tryptophan. Each record gives: D gene, J gene, V gene, clone size, CDR3 protein, CDR3 DNA. D genes are given only for firm matches. Part of the rows lack a size; the others show once, few, many or a class for expanded clones.

d_gene: -; j_gene: TRBJ2-2; v_gene: TRBV7-8; abundance: -; CDR3aa: CASSLQGIGELFF; CDR3nt: TGTGCCAGCAGCTTACAGGGTATCGGGGAGCTGTTTTTT
d_gene: TRBD1; j_gene: TRBJ1-2; v_gene: TRBV9; abundance: -; CDR3aa: CASSVAKPGTGNYGYTF; CDR3nt: TGTGCCAGCAGCGTCGCCAAACCCGGGACAGGGAACTATGGCTACACCTTC
d_gene: -; j_gene: TRBJ1-1; v_gene: TRBV2; abundance: -; CDR3aa: CASRAEGNTEAFF; CDR3nt: TGTGCCAGCAGGGCGGAGGGGAACACTGAAGCTTTCTTT
d_gene: TRBD1; j_gene: TRBJ1-5; v_gene: TRBV2; abundance: -; CDR3aa: CASSDPRTGGLQPQHF; CDR3nt: TGTGCCAGCAGTGACCCCCGGACAGGGGGTTTACAGCCCCAGCATTTT
d_gene: -; j_gene: TRBJ1-2; v_gene: TRBV5-4; abundance: few; CDR3aa: CASSLDPGDGYTF; CDR3nt: TGTGCCAGCAGCTTGGATCCAGGGGATGGCTACACCTTC
d_gene: TRBD1; j_gene: TRBJ1-1; v_gene: TRBV7-2; abundance: few; CDR3aa: CAKKPPGQDGLEAFF; CDR3nt: TGTGCCAAGAAACCGCCGGGACAGGATGGGCTTGAAGCTTTCTTT
d_gene: TRBD1; j_gene: TRBJ2-1; v_gene: TRBV7-6; abundance: -; CDR3aa: CASSAGGGIDEQFF; CDR3nt: TGTGCCAGCAGCGCAGGGGGCGGGATCGATGAGCAGTTCTTC
d_gene: -; j_gene: TRBJ1-1; v_gene: TRBV4-1; abundance: -; CDR3aa: CASSPGVGRLNTEAFF; CDR3nt: TGCGCCAGCAGCCCAGGGGTTGGACGCTTGAACACTGAAGCTTTCTTT
d_gene: TRBD2; j_gene: TRBJ2-1; v_gene: TRBV10-2; abundance: -; CDR3aa: CASTRGGPGGRTYNEQFF; CDR3nt: TGCGCCAGCACCCGCGGGGGACCGGGCGGGAGGACCTACAATGAGCAGTTCTTC
d_gene: TRBD2; j_gene: TRBJ2-1; v_gene: TRBV11-2; abundance: -; CDR3aa: CASSLAASGGGNEQFF; CDR3nt: TGTGCCAGCAGCTTAGCGGCAAGCGGGGGCGGGAATGAGCAGTTCTTC
d_gene: TRBD1; j_gene: TRBJ2-7; v_gene: TRBV10-3; abundance: -; CDR3aa: CAISESQGAVYEQYF; CDR3nt: TGTGCCATCAGTGAGAGTCAGGGGGCAGTCTACGAGCAGTACTTC
d_gene: TRBD2; j_gene: TRBJ2-1; v_gene: TRBV2; abundance: once; CDR3aa: CAGNLAGDSDEQFF; CDR3nt: TGTGCCGGGAACCTAGCGGGGGACTCAGATGAGCAGTTCTTC
d_gene: TRBD1; j_gene: TRBJ1-2; v_gene: TRBV19; abundance: -; CDR3aa: CASSTGDRVNYTF; CDR3nt: TGTGCCAGTAGTACGGGGGACAGAGTAAACTACACCTTC
d_gene: TRBD2; j_gene: TRBJ2-5; v_gene: TRBV7-6; abundance: -; CDR3aa: CASSTGLAGGWETQYF; CDR3nt: TGTGCCAGCAGCACGGGACTAGCGGGAGGGTGGGAGACCCAGTACTTC
d_gene: -; j_gene: TRBJ2-2; v_gene: TRBV5-1; abundance: -; CDR3aa: CASSFGLSTGELFF; CDR3nt: TGCGCCAGCAGCTTCGGACTAAGCACCGGGGAGCTGTTTTTT
d_gene: -; j_gene: TRBJ1-3; v_gene: TRBV28; abundance: -; CDR3aa: CASSLGSGNTIYF; CDR3nt: TGTGCCAGCAGTCTCGGTTCTGGAAACACCATATATTTT
d_gene: -; j_gene: TRBJ1-2; v_gene: TRBV7-8; abundance: -; CDR3aa: CASSLEYSDYGYTF; CDR3nt: TGTGCCAGCAGCTTAGAGTACAGTGACTATGGCTACACCTTC
d_gene: -; j_gene: TRBJ2-7; v_gene: TRBV9; abundance: -; CDR3aa: CASSVGAGWEQYF; CDR3nt: TGTGCCAGCAGCGTAGGGGCAGGGTGGGAGCAGTACTTC
d_gene: -; j_gene: TRBJ1-6; v_gene: TRBV30; abundance: -; CDR3aa: CAWSVGGARSPLHF; CDR3nt: TGTGCCTGGAGTGTGGGAGGGGCTCGGTCACCCCTCCACTTT
d_gene: -; j_gene: TRBJ1-2; v_gene: TRBV2; abundance: -; CDR3aa: CASSGSREGPGPNYGYTF; CDR3nt: TGTGCCAGCAGTGGGTCACGGGAAGGTCCGGGTCCTAACTATGGCTACACCTTC
d_gene: -; j_gene: TRBJ1-2; v_gene: TRBV10-3; abundance: -; CDR3aa: CAIGTANYGYTF; CDR3nt: TGTGCCATCGGAACAGCTAACTATGGCTACACCTTC
d_gene: TRBD1; j_gene: TRBJ2-3; v_gene: TRBV11-2; abundance: -; CDR3aa: CASSRTGTGGADTQYF; CDR3nt: TGTGCCAGCAGCCGTACCGGGACAGGGGGTGCAGATACGCAGTATTTT
d_gene: -; j_gene: TRBJ1-1; v_gene: TRBV3-1/TRBV3-2; abundance: -; CDR3aa: CASSQGGGVTEAFF; CDR3nt: TGTGCCAGCAGCCAAGGCGGCGGGGTCACTGAAGCTTTCTTT
d_gene: TRBD2; j_gene: TRBJ2-3; v_gene: TRBV5-6; abundance: -; CDR3aa: CASSLGLAGAVDTQYF; CDR3nt: TGTGCCAGCAGCTTAGGGCTAGCGGGAGCCGTAGATACGCAGTATTTT
d_gene: -; j_gene: TRBJ1-5; v_gene: TRBV19; abundance: -; CDR3aa: CASSIGQGNQPQHF; CDR3nt: TGTGCCAGTAGTATAGGGCAGGGTAATCAGCCCCAGCATTTT
d_gene: TRBD1; j_gene: TRBJ1-3; v_gene: TRBV11-3; abundance: once; CDR3aa: CASSAPGTVYSGNTIYF; CDR3nt: TGTGCCAGCAGCGCACCCGGGACAGTTTACTCTGGAAACACCATATATTTT
d_gene: TRBD1; j_gene: TRBJ2-2; v_gene: TRBV27; abundance: once; CDR3aa: CASSLLGGARGTGELFF; CDR3nt: TGTGCCAGCAGTTTACTAGGGGGCGCGAGGGGGACCGGGGAGCTGTTTTTT
d_gene: TRBD1; j_gene: TRBJ2-1; v_gene: TRBV10-2; abundance: few; CDR3aa: CASSETGAVNEQFF; CDR3nt: TGCGCCAGCAGTGAAACAGGGGCCGTAAATGAGCAGTTCTTC
d_gene: -; j_gene: TRBJ1-2; v_gene: TRBV6-2/TRBV6-3; abundance: -; CDR3aa: CASSYEGTNYGYTF; CDR3nt: TGTGCCAGCAGTTATGAGGGAACCAACTATGGCTACACCTTC